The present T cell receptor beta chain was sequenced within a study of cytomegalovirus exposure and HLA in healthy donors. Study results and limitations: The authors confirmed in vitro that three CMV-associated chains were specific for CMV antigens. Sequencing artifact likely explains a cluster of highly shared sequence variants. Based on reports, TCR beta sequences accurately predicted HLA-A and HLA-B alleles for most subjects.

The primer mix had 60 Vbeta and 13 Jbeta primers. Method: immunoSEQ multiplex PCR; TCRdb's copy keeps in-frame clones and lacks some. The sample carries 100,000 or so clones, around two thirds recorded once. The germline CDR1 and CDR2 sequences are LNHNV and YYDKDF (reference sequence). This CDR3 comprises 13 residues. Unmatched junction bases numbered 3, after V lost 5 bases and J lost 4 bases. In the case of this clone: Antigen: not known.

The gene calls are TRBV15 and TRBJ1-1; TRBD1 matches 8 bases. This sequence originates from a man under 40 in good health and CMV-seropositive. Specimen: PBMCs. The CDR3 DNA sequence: TGTGCCACCAGCCCAGGGGGCCCCACTGAAGCTTTCTTT. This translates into CATSPGGPTEAFF.